This entry lists 31 T cell receptor beta chains sequenced from one sample in a study of radiotherapy plus CTLA-4 blockade in lung cancer (dated by TCRdb to 2016 to 2018). Library prep was done by the immunoSEQ multiplex PCR assay. TCRdb stores this immuneACCESS table with in-frame sequences only. Part of the clones is absent; in the studies checked, under half of the shortfall reflects unresolved V genes, and no reason is known for the rest. The sample includes about 120,000 clones, with around 90% observed a single time. Of the sample, approximately 7.2% falls within the top ten clones. Specimen: peripheral blood, collected from a patient treated with radiotherapy plus ipilimumab. The receptors were gathered from a human donor with non-small cell lung cancer that progressed on radiotherapy plus ipilimumab.

The rearrangement joins TRBV20-1 to TRBJ1-2; 7 bases line up with TRBD1. The length of the CDR3 is 11 residues. V lost 4 bases and J lost 7; bases outside the gene matches: 3. Per germline, CDR1 DFQATT and CDR2 SNEGSKA (reference sequence). The DNA of the CDR3 is TGCAGTGCTAACAGGGGTCGTGGCTACACCTTC. Translated, it gives CSANRGRGYTF.

The chain uses TRBV18 and TRBJ2-5; TRBD2 matches 12 bases. Germline V gene data show CDR1 as KGHSH and CDR2 as LQKENI. V was pared by 2 bases and J by 5 bases, with 18 bases of the junction left unmatched. There are 20 residues in the CDR3. CDR3 sequence: CASSPVVALAGGPSVETQYF. In nucleotides, the CDR3 is TGTGCCAGCTCACCAGTGGTTGCTCTAGCGGGAGGGCCGTCGGTGGAGACCCAGTACTTC.

The chain uses TRBV2 and TRBJ1-3; D perhaps matches TRBD1 (5 bases). Germline V lookup: CDR1 SNHLY, CDR2 FYNNEI. Between the trimmed V and J ends, which lost 7 bases and 1 base, there was a span of 17 bases. This CDR3 is 16 amino acids long. CDR3 loop: CASNGQGVISGNTIYF. For the CDR3, the DNA is TGTGCCAGCAACGGGCAGGGTGTTATTTCTGGAAACACCATATATTTT.

This chain connects TRBV5-1 to TRBJ1-3, with 7 bases fitting TRBD1. J lost 0 bases, V lost 3 bases, and 9 bases had no gene match. The CDR3 runs 17 residues. From germline, CDR1 is SGHRS and CDR2 YFSETQ. The CDR3: CASSSNQGVGSGNTIYF. CDR3 DNA sequence: TGCGCCAGCAGCTCCAACCAGGGGGTTGGCTCTGGAAACACCATATATTTT.

The rearrangement joins TRBV7-9 to TRBJ1-4, with D perhaps matching TRBD1 (5 bases). V shed 7 bases and J shed 0 bases, with 12 bases lying between them. Germline loops: CDR1 SEHNR, CDR2 FQNEAQ (reference sequence). The CDR3 is made up of 15 amino acids. CDR3 in amino acids: CASTGGIATNEKLFF. In DNA form, the CDR3 reads TGTGCCAGCACCGGGGGGATTGCAACTAATGAAAAACTGTTTTTT.

This clone was observed a single time. This sequence joins TRBV6-6 and TRBJ2-3; D unresolved. CDR1 MNHNY and CDR2 SVGAGI come from the germline V gene (reference sequence). Trimming stripped 5 bases from V and 4 bases from J, with 13 bases between. The CDR3 runs 14 residues. The DNA of the CDR3 is TGTGCCAGCAGTCCTAATACATGGCCAGATACGCAGTATTTT. This encodes CASSPNTWPDTQYF.

The chain uses TRBV5-1 and TRBJ1-1; D call uncertain. Looked up from germline, CDR1 is SGHRS and CDR2 is YFSETQ. The germline V and J ends were trimmed by 2 bases and 0 bases, with 8 bases remaining between them. This CDR3 is 14 amino acids long. The DNA for the CDR3 is TGCGCCAGCAGCTTAACAGACATGAACACTGAAGCTTTCTTT. It translates to CASSLTDMNTEAFF.

The V call is TRBV29-1, the J call TRBJ2-5; TRBD2 matches 14 bases. The CDR3 runs to 15 residues. Trimming at V came to 2 bases and at J to 5 bases, leaving 4 bases not matched to a gene. CDR1 and CDR2 (germline): SQVTM, ANQGSEA. The CDR3 DNA follows: TGCAGCGTTGAAAGACTAGCGGGAGGGGTTGAGACCCAGTACTTC. Translated, it gives CSVERLAGGVETQYF.

The chain recombines TRBV29-1 with TRBJ2-1, with TRBD2 identical over 10 bases. The germline gives CDR1 SQVTM, CDR2 ANQGSEA. Trimming removed 6 bases from V and 4 bases from J; junction bases left unmatched: 6. The length of the CDR3 is 14 residues. The CDR3 region is CSVRPSGSYNEQFF. CDR3 DNA sequence: TGCAGCGTGCGGCCTAGCGGGAGTTACAATGAGCAGTTCTTC.

The J gene is TRBJ2-7, the V gene TRBV19, with TRBD2 as a possible D gene (6 bases). The germline CDR1 and CDR2 sequences are LNHDA and SQIVND (reference sequence). The CDR3 is made up of 14 amino acids. V dropped 3 bases and J dropped 2 bases, with 11 bases sitting between them. CDR3 sequence (DNA): TGTGCCAGTAGTATTGGCGGGAAAACCTACGAGCAGTACTTC. Its protein product is CASSIGGKTYEQYF. The whole variable domain, remainder taken from reference TRBV19 and TRBJ2-7, is DGGITQSPKYLFRKEGQNVTLSCEQNLNHDAMYWYRQDPGQGLRLIYYSQIVNDFQKGDIAEGYSVSREKKESFPLTVTSAQKNPTAFYLCASSIGGKTYEQYFGPGTRLTVT.

V is TRBV2 and J is TRBJ2-1, with TRBD2 matching over 12 bases. The CDR3 is 15 residues long. The J segment lost 8 bases and the V segment lost 5 bases, leaving 7 bases of the junction unmatched. CDR1 and CDR2 (germline): SNHLY, FYNNEI. The CDR3 region is CASSPGLAGMDEQFF. CDR3 DNA sequence: TGTGCCAGCAGTCCTGGACTAGCGGGAATGGATGAGCAGTTCTTC. Drawing the rest from reference TRBV2 and TRBJ2-1, the complete variable domain is EPEVTQTPSHQVTQMGQEVILRCVPISNHLYFYWYRQILGQKVEFLVSFYNNEISEKSEIFDDQFSVERPDGSNFTLKIRSTKLEDSAMYFCASSPGLAGMDEQFFGPGTRLTVL.

V gene TRBV5-8 combines with J gene TRBJ2-5; D tentatively reads TRBD1 or TRBD2 (5 bases each). The CDR3 runs to 15 residues. Trimming pared 4 bases from V and 4 bases from J, leaving 17 bases between. The V gene's germline CDR1 is SGHTS and CDR2 YDEGEE. CDR3 residues: CASSHGGMQGETQYF. CDR3 in DNA: TGTGCCAGCAGCCACGGAGGTATGCAGGGAGAGACCCAGTACTTC. Full variable domain (outside the CDR3, taken from reference TRBV5-8 and TRBJ2-5): EAGVTQSPTHLIKTRGQQATLRCSPISGHTSVYWYQQALGLGLQFLLWYDEGEERNRGNFPPRFSGRQFPNYSSELNVNALELEDSALYLCASSHGGMQGETQYFGPGTRLLVL.

This clone has just a few counts. V is TRBV5-4 and J is TRBJ2-2; D is uncertain. The CDR3 is 15 residues long. Trimming took 1 base from V and 7 from J, leaving 14 bases between them. Germline V lookup: CDR1 SGHNT, CDR2 YYREEE (reference sequence). CDR3 nucleotide sequence: TGTGCCAGCAGCTTGTACGTCCCGGCCGGCGGGGAGCTGTTTTTT. It encodes CASSLYVPAGGELFF. Full variable domain (outside the CDR3, taken from reference TRBV5-4 and TRBJ2-2): ETGVTQSPTHLIKTRGQQVTLRCSSQSGHNTVSWYQQALGQGPQFIFQYYREEENGRGNFPPRFSGLQFPNYSSELNVNALELDDSALYLCASSLYVPAGGELFFGEGSRLTVL.

The genes are TRBV5-1 and TRBJ2-2; perhaps TRBD1 as D (5 bases). There are 15 residues in the CDR3. Looked up from germline, CDR1 is SGHRS and CDR2 is YFSETQ. The V end was cut by 0 bases, the J end by 5 bases, with 11 bases between. For the CDR3, the DNA is TGCGCCAGCAGCTTGGGGGCAGGGATGACCGGGGAGCTGTTTTTT. Amino acid sequence: CASSLGAGMTGELFF.

V gene TRBV6-1 combines with J gene TRBJ1-1, with a possible D match to TRBD1 (6 bases). The CDR3 is 15 residues long. Germline loops: CDR1 MNHNS, CDR2 SASEGT. V lost 7 bases and J lost 1, with 16 bases in between. CDR3 amino acids: CASKLQGLPNTEAFF. The CDR3, as DNA: TGTGCCAGCAAGCTACAGGGCCTCCCGAACACTGAAGCTTTCTTT.

The chain carries TRBV29-1 and TRBJ2-5; the D gene is possibly TRBD2 (6 bases). Trimming took off 4 bases at V and 2 bases at J, with 11 bases between the two ends. CDR1 is SQVTM and CDR2 is ANQGSEA in the germline V gene. The CDR3 totals 13 residues. As DNA, the CDR3 is TGCAGCGTTGTCTCCGCGGGACAAGAGACCCAGTACTTC. As protein: CSVVSAGQETQYF.

The chain carries TRBV5-1 and TRBJ1-2; 10 bases are shared with TRBD1. This CDR3 is 15 amino acids long. Germline CDR1 is SGHRS and CDR2 is YFSETQ. Trimming took 1 base from V and 4 from J; bases not matched to a gene: 4. CDR3 sequence (DNA): TGCGCCAGCAGCTTGACGACAGGGGGCTTCTATGGCTACACCTTC. This codes for CASSLTTGGFYGYTF.

The J gene is TRBJ2-7, the V gene TRBV7-8; D is perhaps TRBD2 (6 bases). V was pared by 0 bases and J by 7 bases, with 7 bases between. There are 12 residues in the CDR3. In germline, CDR1 is SGHVS, CDR2 FQNEAQ. The CDR3 is CASSLAGGEQYF. The CDR3 nucleotides read TGTGCCAGCAGCTTAGCCGGGGGAGAGCAGTACTTC.

The chain joins TRBV11-3 to TRBJ2-1; D not resolved. Germline V lookup: CDR1 SGHNT, CDR2 YENEEA. Between the trimmed V and J ends, which lost 5 bases and 4 bases, there was a span of 12 bases. The CDR3 contains 14 residues. CDR3 amino acids: CASSPPEVYNEQFF. The CDR3 DNA reads TGTGCCAGCAGCCCACCAGAAGTTTACAATGAGCAGTTCTTC.

V and J are TRBV21-1 and TRBJ2-7. TRBV21-1 is a pseudogene segment. The CDR3 spans 19 residues. The CDR3 sequence is CASSTSATRPGTQAYEQYF. The CDR3 nucleotides read TGTGCCAGCAGCACTTCTGCCACCCGCCCCGGGACGCAGGCCTACGAGCAGTACTTC.

The chain has TRBV19 and TRBJ1-1, with D possibly matching TRBD1 (6 bases). Trimming removed 7 bases at V and 1 base at J, with 13 bases between. Germline assignment: CDR1 LNHDA and CDR2 SQIVND (reference sequence). CDR3 length equals 14 residues. CDR3 nucleotide sequence: TGTGCCAGTATACAGGGCCGGGGGAACACTGAAGCTTTCTTT. Translated, it gives CASIQGRGNTEAFF.

The chain is built from TRBV6-1 and TRBJ2-7; D gene uncertain. The V end lost 6 bases, the J end lost 0 bases, and 15 bases lay between the germline ends. The CDR3 totals 15 residues. Germline values: CDR1 MNHNS, CDR2 SASEGT. Written as DNA, the CDR3 is TGTGCCAGCAGCCTTGCGGACGGAAGCTCCTACGAGCAGTACTTC. The encoded protein is CASSLADGSSYEQYF.

This clone has a handful of counts. The rearrangement joins TRBV7-8 to TRBJ1-4; maybe TRBD1 (6 bases). The V gene lost 5 bases and the J gene lost 7 bases, with 23 bases spanning the gap. CDR1 is SGHVS and CDR2 is FQNEAQ in the germline V gene. The CDR3 is 17 amino acids. The CDR3 coding sequence is TGTGCCAGCAGCCAACGTGGGGTGGGGGCGAGGGGTGAAAAACTGTTTTTT. Residues: CASSQRGVGARGEKLFF.

The chain has TRBV9 and TRBJ1-1, with D possibly being TRBD1 (6 bases). Germline CDR1 reads SGDLS; CDR2 reads YYNGEE. Trimming stripped 2 bases from V and 3 bases from J, with 14 bases between. This CDR3 is built from 15 residues. The CDR3 coding sequence is TGTGCCAGCAGCGTTTTGGAGGGGGGGCACACTGAAGCTTTCTTT. Translated: CASSVLEGGHTEAFF.

V and J are TRBV5-3 and TRBJ2-1, with 7 nucleotides matching TRBD2. TRBV5-3 is filed as an ORF, its function uncertain. The CDR3 runs 17 residues. The V segment lost 6 bases and the J segment 12 bases; nucleotides outside the gene matches: 24. CDR3 in amino acids: CARINLGREAGPVGQFF. As DNA, the CDR3 is TGTGCCAGAATCAACTTGGGGAGGGAGGCCGGTCCCGTAGGGCAGTTCTTC.

V and J are TRBV4-2 and TRBJ2-7, with D possibly matching TRBD2 (7 bases). The CDR3 runs to 16 residues. CDR1 and CDR2 (germline): LGHNA, YNFKEQ. The V end lost 0 bases, the J end lost 1 base, and 13 bases lay between the germline ends. As DNA, the CDR3 is TGTGCCAGCAGCCAAGAGGGGGGGGCGGATTCCTACGAGCAGTACTTC. This gives the protein CASSQEGGADSYEQYF.

The chain links TRBV25-1 to TRBJ2-7, with a weak D call TRBD1 (6 bases). CDR3 length equals 13 residues. CDR1 and CDR2 from the germline V gene are MGHDK and SYGVNS. V lost 9 bases, J lost 4 bases, and 16 bases lay in between. DNA of the CDR3: TGTGCCAGGACGAGGACAGAGATATACGAGCAGTACTTC. Translated, it gives CARTRTEIYEQYF.

This chain joins TRBV25-1 and TRBJ2-5; TRBD1 aligns across 7 bases. The V gene end was trimmed by 1 base and the J gene end by 2 bases; junction bases not matched to a gene: 4. CDR1 MGHDK and CDR2 SYGVNS come from the germline V gene. The CDR3 covers 15 residues. Here the CDR3 DNA reads TGTGCCAGCAGTGAATGGGGGACAGAGCAAGAGACCCAGTACTTC. Protein product: CASSEWGTEQETQYF.

A few counts support this clone. The rearrangement uses TRBV15 and TRBJ1-3; D not resolved. Trimming shortened V by 0 bases and J by 2 bases, and 8 bases separated the two germline ends. This CDR3 region has 15 residues. CDR1 is LNHNV, CDR2 YYDKDF, per germline (reference sequence). The CDR3 region has the DNA TGTGCCACCAGCAGAGACAACGCCGCTGGAAACACCATATATTTT. Its protein product is CATSRDNAAGNTIYF. The variable domain in full, completed from reference TRBV15 and TRBJ1-3, reads DAMVIQNPRYQVTQFGKPVTLSCSQTLNHNVMYWYQQKSSQAPKLLFHYYDKDFNNEADTPDNFQSRRPNTSFCFLDIRSPGLGDTAMYLCATSRDNAAGNTIYFGEGSWLTVV.

This chain joins TRBV18 and TRBJ2-5; 10 bases agree with TRBD2. Per the germline V gene, CDR1 is KGHSH and CDR2 is LQKENI. The CDR3 sequence is 17 residues long. The J segment lost 4 bases and the V segment lost 3 bases, leaving 11 bases of the junction unmatched. The CDR3 nucleotides are TGTGCCAGCTCACCCCTAGCGGGAGACTGGGGGGCAGAGACCCAGTACTTC. This encodes CASSPLAGDWGAETQYF.

V and J are TRBV21-1 and TRBJ2-2; the table assigns TRBD1, which was not confirmed against the DNA. TRBV21-1 is reported as a pseudogene. This CDR3 is built from 17 residues. The CDR3 reads CASTGNLTESNTGELFF. As DNA, the CDR3 is TGTGCCAGCACAGGGAATCTGACCGAATCGAACACCGGGGAGCTGTTTTTT.